This entry features one T cell receptor (beta chain) sequence. Enrollees, roughly 18 to 90 years old, lived in 24 US areas. The study assigned cohorts using participant-reported clinical history. TCRdb's table, derived via immunoSEQ multiplex PCR, lists solely in-frame clones and lacks some. The sample holds roughly 190,000 clones, roughly 84% seen once. The entry originates in a study of blood T cell repertoires in COVID-19. Study-wide background: The United States, Italy and Spain provided the acute and convalescent COVID-19 samples. T cells, B-cell-depleted T cells, or PBMCs provided the cDNA or gDNA that served as material.

The CDR3 totals 14 residues. The germline V and J ends were trimmed by 4 bases and 6 bases, with 16 bases remaining between them. Germline loops: CDR1 LNHDA, CDR2 SQIVND (reference sequence). The TCR originated in a woman younger than 45 who had recovered from COVID-19. The rearrangement joins TRBV19 to TRBJ2-7; tentatively, D is TRBD1 (7 bases). The specimen was PBMCs or T cells enriched from blood (not recorded which). The CDR3 sequence is CASSTLGGGGEQYF. CDR3 DNA sequence: TGTGCCAGTAGTACCCTAGGAGGGGGCGGCGAGCAGTACTTC.